Presented here are 18 T cell receptor beta chains from one specimen sequenced in a study of blood T cell repertoires in COVID-19. Sequenced by immunoSEQ multiplex PCR; TCRdb stores in-frame clones only, minus some. The sample includes some 200,000 clones, around 89% of them seen just once. Sequencing used PBMCs or T cells enriched from blood (not recorded which). These TCRs come from a woman between 18 and 29 years old who had recovered from COVID-19.

V usage is TRBV30 and J usage is TRBJ2-1; a weak D match, TRBD1 (6 bases). Germline CDR1 GTSNPN, CDR2 SVGIG (reference sequence). The CDR3 totals 13 residues. The V end was cut by 0 bases, the J end by 7 bases, with 10 bases between. CDR3 nucleotides: TGTGCCTGGAGTGTAGGGGGTGGGAATGAGCAGTTCTTC. It is translated as CAWSVGGGNEQFF. Combining the CDR3 with reference TRBV30 and TRBJ2-1 gives the whole variable domain SQTIHQWPATLVQPVGSPLSLECTVEGTSNPNLYWYRQAAGRGLQLLFYSVGIGQISSEVPQNLSASRPQDRQFILSSKKLLLSDSGFYLCAWSVGGGNEQFFGPGTRLTVL.

This chain links TRBV6-4 with TRBJ2-1; a possible D gene is TRBD2 (6 bases). The ends were cut back, 2 bases at V and 7 bases at J, with 12 bases in the middle. The CDR3 runs 14 residues. Germline values: CDR1 MRHNA, CDR2 SNTAGT. The CDR3 nucleotides read TGTGCCAGCAGTGACGGGCAGGGAGGTAATGAGCAGTTCTTC. The encoded protein is CASSDGQGGNEQFF.

This chain joins TRBV5-1 and TRBJ2-7, with 7 nucleotides matching TRBD1. The V segment lost 3 bases and the J segment 6 bases; nucleotides outside the gene matches: 3. Germline V gene lookup returns CDR1 SGHRS and CDR2 YFSETQ. This CDR3 spans 12 amino acids. The CDR3 region is CASSWNRGEQYF. CDR3 nucleotide sequence: TGCGCCAGCAGCTGGAACAGGGGCGAGCAGTACTTC.

The CDR3 DNA reads as TGTGCCAGCAGCGTAGGGGACTACTCCGGGACTAGCGGGATTGTAAGGTACAATGAGCAGTTCTTC. Protein: CASSVGDYSGTSGIVRYNEQFF. The rearrangement uses TRBV9 and TRBJ2-1, with TRBD2 identical over 13 bases. CDR3 length equals 22 residues. Germline V gene sequence: CDR1 SGDLS, CDR2 YYNGEE. V shed 0 bases, J shed 4 bases, and the junction held 19 bases outside the gene matches.

The chain carries TRBV30 and TRBJ1-5, with TRBD1 identical over 9 bases. The CDR3 consists of 15 residues. Germline V gene sequence: CDR1 GTSNPN, CDR2 SVGIG (reference sequence). Trimming at V came to 1 base and at J to 6 bases, leaving 7 bases not matched to a gene. CDR3 protein: CAWSAGTGISQPQHF. The CDR3 nucleotides are TGTGCCTGGAGTGCCGGGACAGGGATCAGTCAGCCCCAGCATTTT.

The rearrangement links TRBV11-3 to TRBJ2-2; TRBD2 is a possible D gene (6 bases). There are 14 residues in the CDR3. Germline V CDR1 and CDR2: SGHNT, YENEEA. Deletions cut 6 bases from V and 3 bases from J, with 11 bases between. CDR3 sequence reads: CASSHGGHTGELFF. The DNA for the CDR3 is TGTGCCAGCAGTCACGGAGGGCACACCGGGGAGCTGTTTTTT.

The J gene is TRBJ1-4, the V gene TRBV14; D call uncertain. CDR3 length: 13 amino acids. Germline V gene sequence: CDR1 SGHDN, CDR2 FVKESK. Trimming left V 2 bases short and J 8 bases short, with 9 bases between. The CDR3 is CASSQYLQEKLFF. CDR3 nucleotide sequence: TGTGCCAGCAGCCAATATCTCCAGGAAAAACTGTTTTTT.

The rearrangement joins TRBV21-1 to TRBJ2-3; the table's TRBD2 call for D was not verified on the DNA. TRBV21-1 counts as a pseudogene. The CDR3 has 15 residues. CDR3 sequence: CALHGVPAFTDTQYF. For the CDR3, the DNA is TGTGCCTTACATGGAGTGCCGGCCTTCACAGATACGCAGTATTTT.

V usage is TRBV3-1 (or the pseudogene TRBV3-2) and J usage is TRBJ2-3; 7 nucleotides agree with TRBD2. This CDR3 region has 17 residues. V lost 0 bases, J lost 1 base, and 7 bases stayed unmatched. The germline V gene encodes CDR1 LGHDT and CDR2 YNNKEL (reference sequence). The CDR3 bases are TGTGCCAGCAGCCAAGATGTAGGGGCGGGGGGCACAGATACGCAGTATTTT. It translates to CASSQDVGAGGTDTQYF.

V is TRBV27 and J is TRBJ1-2, with D uncertain. V lost 6 bases, J lost 1 base, and 12 bases lay in between. The CDR3 is 14 amino acids. The germline gives CDR1 MNHEY, CDR2 SMNVEV (reference sequence). The CDR3 loop is CASSPSHINYGYTF. CDR3 DNA sequence: TGTGCCAGCAGCCCCTCCCACATTAACTATGGCTACACCTTC.

The chain recombines TRBV7-9 with TRBJ2-7; TRBD1 agrees at 9 bases. Per the germline V gene, CDR1 is SEHNR and CDR2 is FQNEAQ (reference sequence). V shed 4 bases, J shed 5 bases, and the junction held 9 bases outside the gene matches. This CDR3 is built from 15 residues. The CDR3 bases are TGTGCCAGCAGCTCTAAGGGACAGGGTACCCACGAGCAGTACTTC. Protein sequence: CASSSKGQGTHEQYF.

This rearrangement joins TRBV7-2 to TRBJ2-7; 9 bases agree with TRBD2. There are 15 residues in the CDR3. J was trimmed by 4 bases and V by 4 bases; bases with no gene match: 8. Germline-derived CDR1 and CDR2 are SGHTA and FQGNSA. The CDR3 nucleotides read TGTGCCAGCAGCTCTCGGGCTAGCGGGACGTACGAGCAGTACTTC. Protein product: CASSSRASGTYEQYF.

The V gene is TRBV28, the J gene TRBJ2-3; TRBD2 aligns across 12 bases. With V trimmed by 6 bases and J by 2 bases, 9 bases remained unmatched. The CDR3 extends over 17 amino acids. Per the germline V gene, CDR1 is MDHEN and CDR2 is SYDVKM. This CDR3 is CASSLPGLAGNTDTQYF. Written as DNA, the CDR3 is TGTGCCAGCAGCCTCCCTGGACTAGCGGGGAACACAGATACGCAGTATTTT.

The V call is TRBV28, the J call TRBJ1-1; 7 nucleotides line up with TRBD1. Germline assignment: CDR1 MDHEN and CDR2 SYDVKM. The V gene end was trimmed by 0 bases and the J gene end by 1 base; junction bases not matched to a gene: 2. This CDR3 spans 15 amino acids. The CDR3 spells CASSLWNRGNTEAFF. The DNA for the CDR3 is TGTGCCAGCAGTTTATGGAACAGGGGGAACACTGAAGCTTTCTTT.

This CDR3 is CASSHHRLAGSYEQYF. CDR3 in DNA: TGTGCCAGCAGCCACCACCGGCTAGCGGGTTCCTACGAGCAGTACTTC. This chain joins TRBV3-1 (or the pseudogene TRBV3-2) and TRBJ2-7, with TRBD2 identical over 8 bases. Germline V CDR1 and CDR2: LGHDT, YNNKEL (reference sequence). The CDR3 is 16 residues long. Losses at the gene ends were 3 bases for V and 1 base for J; bases not matched to a gene: 8.

This clone was counted a few times. V is TRBV5-1 and J is TRBJ2-1, with TRBD2 identical over 9 bases. This CDR3 contains 15 residues. Germline V gene sequence: CDR1 SGHRS, CDR2 YFSETQ. Trimming took 0 bases from V and 8 from J; bases not matched to a gene: 6. The DNA for the CDR3 is TGCGCCAGCAGCTTGGGTAGCGGGAGCGGGGATGAGCAGTTCTTC. Amino acids: CASSLGSGSGDEQFF.

The chain recombines TRBV14 with TRBJ1-1; D is ambiguous. CDR1 is SGHDN, CDR2 FVKESK, per germline. This CDR3 has 12 amino acids. V was clipped by 1 base and J by 7 bases, with 7 bases between them. CDR3 coding DNA: TGTGCCAGCAGCCAAGTGAGGTTTGAAGCTTTCTTT. This translates into CASSQVRFEAFF.

The chain employs TRBV6-5 and TRBJ2-7; 7 bases match TRBD2. Losses at the gene ends were 8 bases for V and 5 bases for J; bases not matched to a gene: 3. Germline values: CDR1 MNHEY, CDR2 SVGAGI. The CDR3 contains 11 residues. The CDR3 coding sequence is TGTGCCAGCGAGCGGGGCGACGAGCAGTACTTC. It yields the protein CASERGDEQYF.